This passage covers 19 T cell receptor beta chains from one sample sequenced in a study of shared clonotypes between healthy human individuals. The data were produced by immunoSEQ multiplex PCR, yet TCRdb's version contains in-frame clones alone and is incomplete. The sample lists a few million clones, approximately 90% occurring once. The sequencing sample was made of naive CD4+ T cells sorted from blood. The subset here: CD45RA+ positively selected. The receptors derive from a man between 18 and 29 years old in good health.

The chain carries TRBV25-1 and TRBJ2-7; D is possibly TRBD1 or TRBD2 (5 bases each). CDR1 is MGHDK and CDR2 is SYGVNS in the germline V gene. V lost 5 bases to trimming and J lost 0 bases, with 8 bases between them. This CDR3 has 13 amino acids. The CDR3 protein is CASSRGNSYEQYF. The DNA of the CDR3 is TGTGCCAGCAGTCGGGGCAACTCCTACGAGCAGTACTTC.

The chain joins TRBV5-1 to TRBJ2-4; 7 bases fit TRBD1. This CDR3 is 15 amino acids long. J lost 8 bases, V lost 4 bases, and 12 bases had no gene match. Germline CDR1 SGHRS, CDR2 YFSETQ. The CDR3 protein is CASSLQGTARDIQYF. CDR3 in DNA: TGCGCCAGCAGCCTACAGGGGACAGCTCGAGACATTCAGTACTTC. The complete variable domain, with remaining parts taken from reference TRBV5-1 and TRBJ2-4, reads KAGVTQTPRYLIKTRGQQVTLSCSPISGHRSVSWYQQTPGQGLQFLFEYFSETQRNKGNFPGRFSGRQFSNSRSEMNVSTLELGDSALYLCASSLQGTARDIQYFGAGTRLSVL.

Here the CDR3 reads CASSLMGTDRGSSPLHF. In DNA, the CDR3 is TGTGCCAGCAGCTTAATGGGGACCGATAGGGGCAGCTCACCCCTCCACTTT. The chain carries TRBV11-2 and TRBJ1-6, with D possibly being TRBD1 (5 bases). V lost 2 bases and J lost 10, with 21 bases in between. Germline CDR1 and CDR2: SGHAT and FQNNGV. The CDR3 runs to 17 residues.

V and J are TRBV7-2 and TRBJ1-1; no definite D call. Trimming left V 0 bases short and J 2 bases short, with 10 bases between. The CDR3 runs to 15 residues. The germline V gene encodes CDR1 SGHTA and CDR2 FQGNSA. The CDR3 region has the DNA TGTGCCAGCAGCTTAGCTGGCCAGATAAACACTGAAGCTTTCTTT. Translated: CASSLAGQINTEAFF.

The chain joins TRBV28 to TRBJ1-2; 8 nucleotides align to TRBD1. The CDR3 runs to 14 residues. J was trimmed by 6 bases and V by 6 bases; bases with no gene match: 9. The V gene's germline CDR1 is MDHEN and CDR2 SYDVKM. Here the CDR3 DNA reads TGTGCCAGCAGCCCGACAGGGGAAGTAAATGGCTACACCTTC. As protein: CASSPTGEVNGYTF.

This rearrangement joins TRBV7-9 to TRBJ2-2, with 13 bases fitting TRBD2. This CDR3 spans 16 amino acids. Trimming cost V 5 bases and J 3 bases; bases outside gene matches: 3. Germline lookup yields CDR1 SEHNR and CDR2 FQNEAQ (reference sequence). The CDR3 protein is CASSQGLAGDTGELFF. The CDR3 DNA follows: TGTGCCAGCAGCCAAGGACTAGCGGGAGACACCGGGGAGCTGTTTTTT.

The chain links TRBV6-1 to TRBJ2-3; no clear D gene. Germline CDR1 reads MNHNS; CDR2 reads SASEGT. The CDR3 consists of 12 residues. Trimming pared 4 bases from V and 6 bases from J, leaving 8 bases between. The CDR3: CASSVDGDTQYF. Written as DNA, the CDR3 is TGTGCCAGCAGTGTAGACGGCGATACGCAGTATTTT.

CDR3 nucleotide sequence: TGCGCCAGCAGCTTCCAGACAGGGACCTACGAGCAGTACTTC. This codes for CASSFQTGTYEQYF. This chain uses TRBV5-1 with TRBJ2-7; TRBD1 matches at 7 bases. V lost 2 bases to trimming and J lost 2 bases; unmatched junction nucleotides: 4. The germline gives CDR1 SGHRS, CDR2 YFSETQ. This CDR3 is built from 14 residues.

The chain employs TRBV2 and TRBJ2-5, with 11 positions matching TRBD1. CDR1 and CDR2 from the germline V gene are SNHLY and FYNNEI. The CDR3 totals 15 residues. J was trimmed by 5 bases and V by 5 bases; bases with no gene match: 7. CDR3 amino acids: CASSTDRGRGETQYF. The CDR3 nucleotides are TGTGCCAGCAGTACGGACAGGGGGCGCGGGGAGACCCAGTACTTC.

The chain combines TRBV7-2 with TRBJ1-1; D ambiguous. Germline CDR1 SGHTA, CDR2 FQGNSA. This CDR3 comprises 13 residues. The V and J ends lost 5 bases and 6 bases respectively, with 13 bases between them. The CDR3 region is CASSKDNKAEAFF. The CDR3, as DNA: TGTGCCAGCAGCAAAGACAATAAGGCTGAAGCTTTCTTT.

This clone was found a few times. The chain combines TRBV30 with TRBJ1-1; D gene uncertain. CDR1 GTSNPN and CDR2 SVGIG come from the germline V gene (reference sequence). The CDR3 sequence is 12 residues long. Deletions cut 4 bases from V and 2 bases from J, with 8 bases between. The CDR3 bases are TGTGCCTGGATCTCACTAAACACTGAAGCTTTCTTT. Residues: CAWISLNTEAFF.

The CDR3 sequence: CASSRPGTYNEQFF. CDR3 in DNA: TGCGCCAGCAGCAGACCCGGGACCTACAATGAGCAGTTCTTC. The chain combines TRBV5-1 with TRBJ2-1, with D maybe TRBD2 (5 bases). The CDR3 spans 14 residues. The germline V gene has CDR1 SGHRS and CDR2 YFSETQ. Trimming cost V 4 bases and J 2 bases, with 10 bases left between them.

For the CDR3, the DNA is TGCGCCAGCAGTCTCCAGGCCGTCCTTGACGAGCAGTACTTC. It translates to CASSLQAVLDEQYF. The chain recombines TRBV4-1 with TRBJ2-7, with unresolved D. The length of the CDR3 is 14 residues. Looked up from germline, CDR1 is MGHRA and CDR2 is YSYEKL. V gave up 6 bases and J gave up 5 bases, with 17 bases separating them.

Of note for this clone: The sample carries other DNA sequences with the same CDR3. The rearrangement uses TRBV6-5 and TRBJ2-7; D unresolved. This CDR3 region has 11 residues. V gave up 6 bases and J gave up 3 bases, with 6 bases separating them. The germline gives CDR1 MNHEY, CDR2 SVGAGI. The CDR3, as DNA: TGTGCCAGCAGCAACTACTACGAGCAGTACTTC. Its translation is CASSNYYEQYF.

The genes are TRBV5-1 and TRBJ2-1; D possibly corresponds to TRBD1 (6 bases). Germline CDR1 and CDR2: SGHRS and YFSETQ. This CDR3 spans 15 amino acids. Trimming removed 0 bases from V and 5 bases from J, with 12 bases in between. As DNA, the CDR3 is TGCGCCAGCAGCTTGGTTGGGGGCCCTAACAATGAGCAGTTCTTC. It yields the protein CASSLVGGPNNEQFF. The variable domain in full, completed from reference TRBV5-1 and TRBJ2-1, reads KAGVTQTPRYLIKTRGQQVTLSCSPISGHRSVSWYQQTPGQGLQFLFEYFSETQRNKGNFPGRFSGRQFSNSRSEMNVSTLELGDSALYLCASSLVGGPNNEQFFGPGTRLTVL.

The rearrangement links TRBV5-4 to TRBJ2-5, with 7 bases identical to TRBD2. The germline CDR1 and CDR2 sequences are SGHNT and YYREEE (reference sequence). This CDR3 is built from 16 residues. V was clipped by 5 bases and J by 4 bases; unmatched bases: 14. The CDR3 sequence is CASREATSVGTETQYF. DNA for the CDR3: TGTGCCAGCAGGGAAGCAACTAGCGTGGGGACAGAGACCCAGTACTTC.

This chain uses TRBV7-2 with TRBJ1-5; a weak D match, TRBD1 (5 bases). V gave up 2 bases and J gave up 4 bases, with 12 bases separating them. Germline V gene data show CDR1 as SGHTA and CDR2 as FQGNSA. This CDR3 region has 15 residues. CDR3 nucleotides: TGTGCCAGCAGCTTAAGGCAGGGAAGAAATCAGCCCCAGCATTTT. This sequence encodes CASSLRQGRNQPQHF.

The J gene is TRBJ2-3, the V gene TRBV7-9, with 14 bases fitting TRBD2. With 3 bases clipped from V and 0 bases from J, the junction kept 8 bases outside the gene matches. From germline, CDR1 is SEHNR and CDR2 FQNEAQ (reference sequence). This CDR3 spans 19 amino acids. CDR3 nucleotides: TGTGCCAGCAGCTTCGGGACTAGCGGGGGCCCTTCTAGCACAGATACGCAGTATTTT. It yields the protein CASSFGTSGGPSSTDTQYF.

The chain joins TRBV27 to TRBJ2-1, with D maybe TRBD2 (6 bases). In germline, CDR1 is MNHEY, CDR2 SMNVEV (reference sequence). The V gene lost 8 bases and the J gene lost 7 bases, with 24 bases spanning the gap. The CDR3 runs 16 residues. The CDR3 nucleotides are TGTGCCAGCCGAAATTTGGGACTCTCTCCATCAAATGAGCAGTTCTTC. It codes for CASRNLGLSPSNEQFF.